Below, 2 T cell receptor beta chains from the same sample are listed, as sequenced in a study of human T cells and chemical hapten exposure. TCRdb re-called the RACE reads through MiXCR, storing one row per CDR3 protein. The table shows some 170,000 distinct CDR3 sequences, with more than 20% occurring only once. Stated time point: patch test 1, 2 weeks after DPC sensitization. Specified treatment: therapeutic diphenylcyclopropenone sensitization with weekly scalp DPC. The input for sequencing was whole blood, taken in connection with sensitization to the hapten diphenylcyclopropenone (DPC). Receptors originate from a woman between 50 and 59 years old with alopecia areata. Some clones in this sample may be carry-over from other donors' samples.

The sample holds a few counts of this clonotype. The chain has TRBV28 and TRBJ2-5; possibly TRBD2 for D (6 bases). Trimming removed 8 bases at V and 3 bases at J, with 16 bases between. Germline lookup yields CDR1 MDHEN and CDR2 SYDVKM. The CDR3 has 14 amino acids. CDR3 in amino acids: CASHPQTGEETQYF. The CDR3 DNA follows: TGTGCCAGCCACCCTCAAACGGGAGAAGAGACCCAGTACTTC. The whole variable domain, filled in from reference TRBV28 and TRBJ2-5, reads DVKVTQSSRYLVKRTGEKVFLECVQDMDHENMFWYRQDPGLGLRLIYFSYDVKMKEKGDIPEGYSVSREKKERFSLILESASTNQTSMYLCASHPQTGEETQYFGPGTRLLVL.

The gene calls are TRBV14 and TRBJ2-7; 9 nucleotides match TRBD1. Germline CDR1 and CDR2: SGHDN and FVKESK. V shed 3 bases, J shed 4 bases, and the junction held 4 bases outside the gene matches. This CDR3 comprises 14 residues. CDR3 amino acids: CASSQGQGPYEQYF. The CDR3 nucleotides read TGTGCCAGCAGCCAGGGACAGGGACCTTACGAGCAGTACTTC.